This T cell receptor beta chain was identified in a study of high-grade serous ovarian cancer treatment subgroups. The tumor samples were collected prior to definitive surgery or chemotherapy. This clone was counted a single time. Libraries were prepared by immunoSEQ multiplex PCR; TCRdb keeps only in-frame clonotypes and omits some of them. The data hold more than 15,000 clones, with approximately 76% observed a single time. The ends were cut back, 5 bases at V and 14 bases at J, with 11 bases in the middle. Germline loops: CDR1 SGHVS, CDR2 FQNEAQ. This CDR3 contains 10 residues. Source material: tumor tissue. The source is a human donor with high-grade serous ovarian cancer. V gene TRBV7-8 combines with J gene TRBJ2-3; D unresolved. CDR3 protein: CASSPLPPYF. Here the CDR3 DNA reads TGTGCCAGCAGCCCCCTCCCCCCGTATTTT.